This T cell receptor beta chain was recorded in a study of identical twins. Study-level findings and limits: Out-of-frame alpha sequences common to twins exhibited an excess of low generation probability. Within cord blood, abundant beta clonotypes carried fewer insertions, but memory repertoires showed no such trend.

Via MiXCR, TCRdb re-called the 5' RACE reads, giving one row per CDR3 protein. Here the sample spans hundreds of thousands of distinct CDR3 sequences, more than 20% being singletons. Everyone who donated was a healthy Caucasian. This clonotype was seen more than once but under ten times. The target antigen is unknown. The sample was also reused in another study, on yellow fever vaccine responses in identical twins.

The receptor's source is a woman aged 18 to 35 in good health. Sequencing was carried out using CD4+ T cells sorted from blood.

The CDR3 here is CASSQGFDAGELFF. As DNA, the CDR3 is TGTGCCAGCAGCCAAGGATTCGACGCCGGGGAGCTGTTTTTT. The gene calls are TRBV3-1 and TRBJ2-2; D remains ambiguous. Germline CDR1 reads LGHDT; CDR2 reads YNNKEL (reference sequence). The germline V and J ends were trimmed by 1 base and 6 bases, with 9 bases remaining between them. The CDR3 extends over 14 amino acids.